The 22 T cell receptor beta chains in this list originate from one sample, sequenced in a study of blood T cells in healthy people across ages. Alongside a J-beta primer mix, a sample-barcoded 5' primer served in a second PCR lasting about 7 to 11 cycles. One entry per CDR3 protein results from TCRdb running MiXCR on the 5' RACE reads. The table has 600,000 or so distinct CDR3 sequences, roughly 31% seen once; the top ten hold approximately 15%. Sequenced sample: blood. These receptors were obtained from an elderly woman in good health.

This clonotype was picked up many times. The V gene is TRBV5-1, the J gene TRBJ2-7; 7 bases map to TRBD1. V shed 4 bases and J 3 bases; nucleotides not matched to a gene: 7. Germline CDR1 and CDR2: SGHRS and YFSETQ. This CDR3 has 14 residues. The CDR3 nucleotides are TGCGCCAGCAGCACCTGGGACAGAGGCTACGAGCAGTACTTC. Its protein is CASSTWDRGYEQYF.

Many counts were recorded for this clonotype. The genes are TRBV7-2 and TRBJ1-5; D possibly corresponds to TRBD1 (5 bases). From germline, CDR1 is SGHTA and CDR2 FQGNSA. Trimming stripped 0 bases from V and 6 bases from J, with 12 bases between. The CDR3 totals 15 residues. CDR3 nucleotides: TGTGCCAGCAGCTTAGCGTGGGGGGGAAGTCAGCCCCAGCATTTT. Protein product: CASSLAWGGSQPQHF.

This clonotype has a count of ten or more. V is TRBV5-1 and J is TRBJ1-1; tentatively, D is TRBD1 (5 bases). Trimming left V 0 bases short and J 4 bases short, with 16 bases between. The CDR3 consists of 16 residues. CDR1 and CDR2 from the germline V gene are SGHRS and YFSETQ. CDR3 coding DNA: TGCGCCAGCAGCTTGGGGCTAAGGCAGGGTGCCACTGAAGCTTTCTTT. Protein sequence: CASSLGLRQGATEAFF.

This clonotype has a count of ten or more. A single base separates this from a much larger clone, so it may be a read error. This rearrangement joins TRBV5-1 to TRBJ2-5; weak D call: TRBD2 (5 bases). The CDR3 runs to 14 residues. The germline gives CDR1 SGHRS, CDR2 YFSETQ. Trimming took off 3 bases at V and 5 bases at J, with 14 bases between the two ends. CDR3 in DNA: TGCGCCAGCAGCTGGAGGCCAGGCGGGGAGACCCAGTACTTC. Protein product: CASSWRPGGETQYF. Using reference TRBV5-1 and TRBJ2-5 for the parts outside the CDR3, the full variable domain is KAGVTQTPRYLIKTRGQQVTLSCSPISGHRSVSWYQQTPGQGLQFLFEYFSETQRNKGNFPGRFSGRQFSNSRSEMNVSTLELGDSALYLCASSWRPGGETQYFGPGTRLLVL.

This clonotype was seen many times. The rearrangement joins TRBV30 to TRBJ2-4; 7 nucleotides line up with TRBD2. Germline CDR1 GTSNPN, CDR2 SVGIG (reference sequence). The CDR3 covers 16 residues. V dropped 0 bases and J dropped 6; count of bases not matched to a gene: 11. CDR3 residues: CAWSVSGQGGRNIQYF. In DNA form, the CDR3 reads TGTGCCTGGAGTGTAAGCGGGCAGGGAGGGAGAAACATTCAGTACTTC.

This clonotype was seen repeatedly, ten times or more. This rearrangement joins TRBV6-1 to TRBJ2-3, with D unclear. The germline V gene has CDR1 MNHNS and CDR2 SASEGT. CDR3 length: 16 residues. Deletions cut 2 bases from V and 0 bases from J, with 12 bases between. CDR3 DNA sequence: TGTGCCAGCAGTGAACAGTTCCTTACCAGCACAGATACGCAGTATTTT. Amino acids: CASSEQFLTSTDTQYF.

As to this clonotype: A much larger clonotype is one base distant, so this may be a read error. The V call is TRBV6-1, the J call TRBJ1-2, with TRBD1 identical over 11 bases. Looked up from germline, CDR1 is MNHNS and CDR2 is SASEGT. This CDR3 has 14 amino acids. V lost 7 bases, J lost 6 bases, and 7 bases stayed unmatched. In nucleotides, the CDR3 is TGTGCCAGCATCCCGGACAGGGGGCCTCATGGCTACACCTTC. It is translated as CASIPDRGPHGYTF.

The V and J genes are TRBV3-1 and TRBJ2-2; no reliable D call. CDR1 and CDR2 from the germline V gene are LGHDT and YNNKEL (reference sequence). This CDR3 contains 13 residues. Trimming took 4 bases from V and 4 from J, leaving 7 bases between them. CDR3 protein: CASSRPRTGELFF. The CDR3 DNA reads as TGTGCCAGCAGCCGTCCCCGCACCGGGGAGCTGTTTTTT.

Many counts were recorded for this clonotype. The CDR3 nucleotides read TGTGCCAGCAGCTTTGGGGTGACTAGCTCGCTAGCCAAAAACATTCAGTACTTC. It translates to CASSFGVTSSLAKNIQYF. The gene calls are TRBV7-9 and TRBJ2-4; TRBD2 matches at 7 bases. J was trimmed by 0 bases and V by 3 bases; bases with no gene match: 11. Germline V lookup: CDR1 SEHNR, CDR2 FQNEAQ (reference sequence). This CDR3 spans 18 amino acids.

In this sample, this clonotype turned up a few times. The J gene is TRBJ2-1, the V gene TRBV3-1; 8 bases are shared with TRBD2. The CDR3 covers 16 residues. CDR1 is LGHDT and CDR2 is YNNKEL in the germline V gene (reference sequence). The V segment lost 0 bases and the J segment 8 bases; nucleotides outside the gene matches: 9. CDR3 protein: CASSQDRRGGADEQFF. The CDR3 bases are TGTGCCAGCAGCCAAGATCGCCGGGGGGGCGCGGATGAGCAGTTCTTC.

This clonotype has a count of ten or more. CDR3: CASSLDPYGANVLTF. DNA of the CDR3: TGTGCCAGCAGCTTAGACCCCTATGGGGCCAACGTCCTGACTTTC. The chain couples TRBV7-2 to TRBJ2-6; D not resolved. V was cut by 1 base and J by 3 bases, with 7 bases left in between. The germline V gene has CDR1 SGHTA and CDR2 FQGNSA. The CDR3 length is 15 residues.

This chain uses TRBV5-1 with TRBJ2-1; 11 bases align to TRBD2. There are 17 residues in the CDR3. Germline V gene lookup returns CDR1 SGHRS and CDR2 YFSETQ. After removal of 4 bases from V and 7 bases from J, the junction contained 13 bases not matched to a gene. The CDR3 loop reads CASSPGGVAGGGNEQFF. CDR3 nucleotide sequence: TGCGCCAGCAGCCCCGGAGGAGTAGCGGGGGGGGGAAATGAGCAGTTCTTC.

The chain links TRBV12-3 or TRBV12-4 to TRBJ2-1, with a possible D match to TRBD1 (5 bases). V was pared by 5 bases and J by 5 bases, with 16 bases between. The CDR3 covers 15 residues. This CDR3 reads CASSVVGRAHNEQFF. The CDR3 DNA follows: TGTGCCAGCAGTGTGGTGGGCAGGGCCCACAATGAGCAGTTCTTC.

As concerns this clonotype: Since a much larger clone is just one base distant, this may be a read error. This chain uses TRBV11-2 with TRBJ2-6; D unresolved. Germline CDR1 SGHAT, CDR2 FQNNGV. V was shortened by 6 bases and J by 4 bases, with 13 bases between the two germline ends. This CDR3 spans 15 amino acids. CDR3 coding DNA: TGTGCCAGCAGAGCAGGACGATGGGGGGCCAACGTCCTGACTTTC. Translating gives CASRAGRWGANVLTF. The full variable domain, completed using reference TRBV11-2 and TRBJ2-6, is EAGVAQSPRYKIIEKRQSVAFWCNPISGHATLYWYQQILGQGPKLLIQFQNNGVVDDSQLPKDRFSAERLKGVDSTLKIQPAKLEDSAVYLCASRAGRWGANVLTFGAGSRLTVL.

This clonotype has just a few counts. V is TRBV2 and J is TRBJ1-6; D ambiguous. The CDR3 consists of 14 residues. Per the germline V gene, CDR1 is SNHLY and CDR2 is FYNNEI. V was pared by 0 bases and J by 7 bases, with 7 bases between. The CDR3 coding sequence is TGTGCCAGCAGTGAAGCGCGTCAGAATTCACCCCTCCACTTT. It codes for CASSEARQNSPLHF.

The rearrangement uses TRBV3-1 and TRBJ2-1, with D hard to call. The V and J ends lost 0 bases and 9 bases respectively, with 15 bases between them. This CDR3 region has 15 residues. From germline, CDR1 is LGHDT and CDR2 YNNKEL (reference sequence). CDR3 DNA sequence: TGTGCCAGCAGCCAAGATCTGATGGCGTCGAGTGAGCAGTTCTTC. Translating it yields CASSQDLMASSEQFF.

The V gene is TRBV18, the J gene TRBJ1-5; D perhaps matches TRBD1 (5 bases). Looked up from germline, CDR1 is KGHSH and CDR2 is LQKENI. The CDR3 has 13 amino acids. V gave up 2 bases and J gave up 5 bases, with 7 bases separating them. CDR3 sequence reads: CASSPKQDQPQHF. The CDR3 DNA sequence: TGTGCCAGCTCACCAAAACAGGATCAGCCCCAGCATTTT.

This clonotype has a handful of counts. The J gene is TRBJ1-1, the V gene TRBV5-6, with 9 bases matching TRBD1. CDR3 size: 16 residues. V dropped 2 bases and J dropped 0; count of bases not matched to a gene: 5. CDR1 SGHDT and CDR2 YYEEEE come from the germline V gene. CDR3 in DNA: TGTGCCAGCAGCTTTGGACAGGGGCGATTGAACACTGAAGCTTTCTTT. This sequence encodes CASSFGQGRLNTEAFF.

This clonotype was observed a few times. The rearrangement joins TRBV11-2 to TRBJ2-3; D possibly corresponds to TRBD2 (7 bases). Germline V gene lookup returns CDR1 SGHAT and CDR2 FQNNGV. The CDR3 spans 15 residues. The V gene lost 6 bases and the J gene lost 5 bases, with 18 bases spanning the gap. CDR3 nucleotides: TGTGCCAGCAGAACGATTAGGGGGGGGAAAGATACGCAGTATTTT. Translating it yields CASRTIRGGKDTQYF.

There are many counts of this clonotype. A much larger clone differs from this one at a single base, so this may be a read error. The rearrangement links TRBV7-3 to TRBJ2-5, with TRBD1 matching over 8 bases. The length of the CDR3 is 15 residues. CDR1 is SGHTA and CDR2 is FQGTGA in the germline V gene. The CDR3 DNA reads TGTGCCAGCAGCTCTCTGGCAGGGGGCCAAGGGACCCAGTACTTC. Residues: CASSSLAGGQGTQYF.

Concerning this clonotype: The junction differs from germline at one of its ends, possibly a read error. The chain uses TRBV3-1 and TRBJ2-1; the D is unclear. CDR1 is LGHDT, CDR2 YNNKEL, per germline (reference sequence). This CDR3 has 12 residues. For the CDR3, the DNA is TGTGCCAACAGCCAGTCAGTCTACGAGCAGTTCTTC. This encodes CANSQSVYEQFF.

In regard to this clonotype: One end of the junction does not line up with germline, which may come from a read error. The CDR3 spells CASSSDSGGTNGQFF. CDR3 coding DNA: TGCGCCAGCAGCTCGGATAGCGGAGGGACAAATGGGCAGTTCTTC. The rearrangement links TRBV5-1 to TRBJ2-1, with D perhaps being TRBD1 or TRBD2 (6 bases each). CDR3 size: 15 residues. Looked up from germline, CDR1 is SGHRS and CDR2 is YFSETQ. The variable domain in full, with the rest retrieved from reference TRBV5-1 and TRBJ2-1, is KAGVTQTPRYLIKTRGQQVTLSCSPISGHRSVSWYQQTPGQGLQFLFEYFSETQRNKGNFPGRFSGRQFSNSRSEMNVSTLELGDSALYLCASSSDSGGTNGQFFGPGTRLTVL.